The present TCR beta chain was sequenced within a study of control samples from healthy donors and cancer patients. The table came from immunoSEQ multiplex PCR; TCRdb's copy has only in-frame clones and leaves some out. This table has hundreds of thousands of clones, around 90% appearing once. The receptor comes from a man in his forties or fifties with head and neck cancer. The sequenced sample was PBMCs.

The CDR3: CASSRNRDPNYGYTF. The CDR3 DNA reads as TGTGCCAGCAGCCGGAACCGGGACCCTAACTATGGCTACACCTTC. This rearrangement joins TRBV3-1 (or the pseudogene TRBV3-2) to TRBJ1-2; D possibly corresponds to TRBD1 (5 bases). This CDR3 has 15 residues. Germline V gene data show CDR1 as LGHDT and CDR2 as YNNKEL (reference sequence). The V end was cut by 4 bases, the J end by 0 bases, with 12 bases between.